The 26 T cell receptor beta chains below all came from one sample that was sequenced in a study of response to subunit inactivated influenza vaccine. TCRdb called the RT-PCR reads again in MiXCR, with one record for every CDR3 protein. The data hold more than 400,000 distinct CDR3 sequences, with 9.5% to 12% observed a single time. The sample here was PBMCs from blood, taken about 40 days after vaccination. The receptor source for this set is a man aged 45-65 years who received an inactivated influenza vaccine.

This clonotype occurred many times. The chain links TRBV28 to TRBJ2-7; 7 nucleotides match TRBD2. Germline trimming cut 6 bases from V and 6 bases from J; bases unmatched to any gene: 11. Germline V gene lookup returns CDR1 MDHEN and CDR2 SYDVKM. This CDR3 comprises 14 residues. As DNA, the CDR3 is TGTGCCAGCAGATTAGCGGGCAACCCCTCCGAGCAGTACTTC. Translating gives CASRLAGNPSEQYF. Combining the CDR3 with reference TRBV28 and TRBJ2-7 gives the whole variable domain DVKVTQSSRYLVKRTGEKVFLECVQDMDHENMFWYRQDPGLGLRLIYFSYDVKMKEKGDIPEGYSVSREKKERFSLILESASTNQTSMYLCASRLAGNPSEQYFGPGTRLTVT.

The rearrangement uses TRBV12-3 or TRBV12-4 and TRBJ2-5; D call uncertain. The germline V and J ends were trimmed by 6 bases and 13 bases, with 18 bases remaining between them. This CDR3 region has 12 residues. CDR3 coding DNA: TGTGCCAGCAGCCCCCAAAGCCTCCTTCTGTACTTC. This translates into CASSPQSLLLYF.

There are a few counts of this clonotype. V gene TRBV6-2 or TRBV6-3 combines with J gene TRBJ1-1, with 10 positions matching TRBD1. The CDR3 spans 14 residues. The trim removed 6 bases at V and 1 base at J, leaving 2 bases unmatched. Germline assignment: CDR1 MNHEY and CDR2 SVGEGT. Here the CDR3 reads CASRWTGGNTEAFF. The CDR3, as DNA: TGTGCCAGCAGGTGGACAGGGGGGAACACTGAAGCTTTCTTT.

This clonotype came up a few times. CDR3 DNA: TGTGCCAGCAGTTTAGGGCGGGGGGGTTACAATGAGCAGTTCTTC. Protein: CASSLGRGGYNEQFF. This sequence joins TRBV28 and TRBJ2-1; 9 bases line up with TRBD2. V gave up 2 bases and J gave up 4 bases; unmatched junction bases: 3. The CDR3 is 15 amino acids. Germline assignment: CDR1 MDHEN and CDR2 SYDVKM. Full variable domain (missing parts from reference TRBV28 and TRBJ2-1): DVKVTQSSRYLVKRTGEKVFLECVQDMDHENMFWYRQDPGLGLRLIYFSYDVKMKEKGDIPEGYSVSREKKERFSLILESASTNQTSMYLCASSLGRGGYNEQFFGPGTRLTVL.

The sample holds many counts of this clonotype. This sequence joins TRBV2 and TRBJ2-1; TRBD2 matches 14 bases. V trimming: 5 bases; J trimming: 7 bases; junction bases outside the gene matches: 1. The germline CDR1 and CDR2 sequences are SNHLY and FYNNEI. The CDR3 is 14 amino acids. The CDR3 region is CASSRTSGRNEQFF. DNA for the CDR3: TGTGCCAGCAGTCGGACTAGCGGGAGGAATGAGCAGTTCTTC.

The chain recombines TRBV5-1 with TRBJ2-1; 8 nucleotides match TRBD2. In germline, CDR1 is SGHRS, CDR2 YFSETQ. This CDR3 comprises 16 residues. J was trimmed by 8 bases and V by 4 bases; bases with no gene match: 14. The CDR3 DNA is TGCGCCAGCAGCCGCCAAGGCGGGGGGAGACAGGATGAGCAGTTCTTC. Its protein is CASSRQGGGRQDEQFF.

The CDR3: CASSPQGPTTQETQYF. The CDR3 region has the DNA TGCGCCAGCAGCCCACAGGGGCCCACGACCCAAGAGACCCAGTACTTC. The chain uses TRBV5-1 and TRBJ2-5, with TRBD1 identical over 7 bases. This CDR3 region has 16 residues. Germline lookup yields CDR1 SGHRS and CDR2 YFSETQ. Trimming at V came to 4 bases and at J to 1 base, leaving 10 bases not matched to a gene.

In this sample, this clonotype turned up many times. The chain uses TRBV27 and TRBJ2-3, with 9 bases lining up with TRBD1. CDR1 is MNHEY and CDR2 is SMNVEV in the germline V gene (reference sequence). J lost 7 bases, V lost 7 bases, and 12 bases had no gene match. This CDR3 comprises 15 residues. This CDR3 is CASKDGQGSLYTQYF. CDR3 DNA: TGTGCCAGCAAAGACGGACAGGGGTCCCTGTATACGCAGTATTTT.

The J gene is TRBJ2-7, the V gene TRBV7-2; D ambiguous. V lost 2 bases, J lost 5 bases, and 10 bases lay in between. Germline V gene data show CDR1 as SGHTA and CDR2 as FQGNSA. CDR3 length: 13 amino acids. CDR3 region: CASSLSRLDEQYF. DNA of the CDR3: TGTGCCAGCAGCTTAAGTAGGCTCGACGAGCAGTACTTC.

Remarks on this clonotype: An end of the junction does not agree with germline; a read error may underlie this. The chain combines TRBV12-3 or TRBV12-4 with TRBJ2-1; 8 bases fit TRBD2. This CDR3 has 19 residues. The CDR3 bases are TGTGCCATCAGTTGTGTGTCTGTCGGCGGGAGGATACCCTACAATGAGCAGTTCTTC. Protein product: CAISCVSVGGRIPYNEQFF.

Only a few counts were recorded for this clonotype. The chain combines TRBV29-1 with TRBJ2-1; D is undetermined. Germline CDR1 is SQVTM and CDR2 is ANQGSEA. V gave up 6 bases and J gave up 5 bases, with 20 bases separating them. The CDR3 sequence is 15 residues long. This chain's CDR3 is CSVARLRNYDNEQFF. The CDR3 DNA is TGCAGCGTGGCCCGGCTGCGGAACTACGACAATGAGCAGTTCTTC.

The genes are TRBV3-1 and TRBJ1-6, with 11 bases identical to TRBD1. The trim removed 3 bases at V and 7 bases at J, leaving 2 bases unmatched. The CDR3 has 15 residues. CDR1 and CDR2 from the germline V gene are LGHDT and YNNKEL (reference sequence). This CDR3 is CASSHRTGGNSPLHF. CDR3 DNA sequence: TGTGCCAGCAGCCACAGGACAGGGGGCAATTCACCCCTCCACTTT.

The chain joins TRBV18 to TRBJ2-1; TRBD1 matches at 7 bases. The CDR3 covers 12 residues. CDR1 is KGHSH and CDR2 is LQKENI in the germline V gene. V was pared by 8 bases and J by 2 bases, with 0 bases of the junction left unmatched. Here the CDR3 DNA reads TGTGCCAGCACAGGGGCCTACAATGAGCAGTTCTTC. This translates into CASTGAYNEQFF. The full variable domain, its missing parts supplied by reference TRBV18 and TRBJ2-1, is NAGVMQNPRHLVRRRGQEARLRCSPMKGHSHVYWYRQLPEEGLKFMVYLQKENIIDESGMPKERFSAEFPKEGPSILRIQQVVRGDSAAYFCASTGAYNEQFFGPGTRLTVL.

This clonotype was seen a handful of times. The chain is built from TRBV4-2 and TRBJ2-2; D uncertain. The CDR3 has 16 amino acids. Germline CDR1 reads LGHNA; CDR2 reads YNFKEQ. Trimming left V 0 bases short and J 1 base short, with 9 bases between. CDR3 loop: CASSQEFARNTGELFF. In DNA, the CDR3 is TGTGCCAGCAGCCAAGAATTCGCCCGGAACACCGGGGAGCTGTTTTTT.

This chain connects TRBV6-2 or TRBV6-3 to TRBJ2-1, with TRBD1 identical over 12 bases. CDR1 is MNHEY and CDR2 is SVGEGT in the germline V gene. The trim removed 2 bases at V and 6 bases at J, leaving 5 bases unmatched. The CDR3 spans 16 residues. This CDR3 reads CASSYRGQGAGNEQFF. DNA of the CDR3: TGTGCCAGCAGTTACAGGGGACAGGGGGCGGGCAATGAGCAGTTCTTC.

This clonotype has ten or more counts. This CDR3 is CASSLARPPRDTQYF. CDR3 sequence (DNA): TGTGCCAGCAGCTTAGCGCGGCCGCCGCGAGATACGCAGTATTTT. The chain joins TRBV7-2 to TRBJ2-3; D ambiguous. Trimming removed 0 bases from V and 5 bases from J, with 12 bases in between. From germline, CDR1 is SGHTA and CDR2 FQGNSA. This CDR3 is built from 15 residues.

This clonotype was seen more than once but under ten times. The rearrangement uses TRBV7-2 and TRBJ1-6; tentatively, D is TRBD1 (5 bases). The CDR3 covers 15 residues. Trimming cost V 0 bases and J 8 bases, with 11 bases left between them. Germline CDR1 reads SGHTA; CDR2 reads FQGNSA. This CDR3 reads CASSLASGAYSPLHF. The DNA for the CDR3 is TGTGCCAGCAGCTTAGCGTCCGGGGCTTATTCACCCCTCCACTTT.

This clonotype was found a few times. CDR3 DNA sequence: TGTGCCACCCAGGGACAGGGTCCAGATACGCAGTATTTT. Its translation: CATQGQGPDTQYF. The V and J genes are TRBV10-3 and TRBJ2-3, with 9 bases that match TRBD1. This CDR3 has 13 residues. Per the germline V gene, CDR1 is ENHRY and CDR2 is SYGVKD. J lost 4 bases, V lost 10 bases, and 6 bases had no gene match.

This clonotype has just a few counts. The chain links TRBV5-1 to TRBJ2-1; tentative D call: TRBD2 (6 bases). Trimming left V 0 bases short and J 7 bases short, with 20 bases between. The CDR3 is 17 amino acids. CDR1 and CDR2 from the germline V gene are SGHRS and YFSETQ. The CDR3 coding sequence is TGCGCCAGCAGCTTGGACCCAACTAGCCGAAAGATGAATGAGCAGTTCTTC. It specifies CASSLDPTSRKMNEQFF.

V usage is TRBV11-1 and J usage is TRBJ2-5; 9 nucleotides agree with TRBD1. The germline V gene encodes CDR1 SGHAT and CDR2 FQDESV (reference sequence). The CDR3 extends over 18 amino acids. The trim removed 4 bases at V and 0 bases at J, leaving 12 bases unmatched. The CDR3 reads CASSSAHGTGLYQETQYF. The DNA of the CDR3 is TGTGCCAGCAGCTCCGCTCACGGGACAGGGCTTTACCAAGAGACCCAGTACTTC.

This clonotype has ten or more counts. V gene TRBV5-1 combines with J gene TRBJ1-2; TRBD1 matches 8 bases. Losses at the gene ends were 0 bases for V and 2 bases for J; bases not matched to a gene: 0. The CDR3 contains 14 residues. Germline V gives CDR1 SGHRS, CDR2 YFSETQ. The CDR3 sequence: CASSLGDRNYGYTF. CDR3 sequence (DNA): TGCGCCAGCAGCTTGGGGGACAGGAACTATGGCTACACCTTC.

This clonotype has just a few counts. The rearrangement links TRBV12-3 or TRBV12-4 to TRBJ2-5; 8 bases align to TRBD2. This CDR3 is 16 amino acids long. V dropped 4 bases and J dropped 1; count of bases not matched to a gene: 8. CDR3 in DNA: TGTGCCAGCAGTTCGTGGAGCGGGAGCTCCCAAGAGACCCAGTACTTC. It translates to CASSSWSGSSQETQYF.

This clonotype was counted ten times or more. The V call is TRBV27, the J call TRBJ1-2, with D perhaps TRBD1 (6 bases). Germline values: CDR1 MNHEY, CDR2 SMNVEV (reference sequence). The CDR3 has 14 residues. Trimming shortened V by 8 bases and J by 12 bases, and 25 bases separated the two germline ends. CDR3 protein: CASSSIWGASSHTF. CDR3 coding DNA: TGTGCCAGCTCATCAATCTGGGGGGCGTCTAGCCACACCTTC.

This clonotype showed up just a few times. The chain joins TRBV6-1 to TRBJ2-1; 14 bases line up with TRBD2. The ends lost 10 bases at V and 6 bases at J; junction bases unmatched: 8. This CDR3 region has 15 residues. CDR1 is MNHNS and CDR2 is SASEGT in the germline V gene. The CDR3 bases are TGTGCCACCGCGACTAGCGGGGGGGTAGGCAATGAGCAGTTCTTC. This translates into CATATSGGVGNEQFF.

This clonotype was detected a few times. This rearrangement joins TRBV25-1 to TRBJ2-2, with 12 bases matching TRBD2. The CDR3 has 15 amino acids. Per germline, CDR1 MGHDK and CDR2 SYGVNS. J gave up 6 bases and V 7 bases, and 6 bases lay outside the gene matches. CDR3 loop: CASIQTSGGPGELFF. The CDR3 DNA reads TGTGCCAGCATACAAACTAGCGGGGGGCCCGGGGAGCTGTTTTTT.

Only a few counts were recorded for this clonotype. The genes are TRBV27 and TRBJ2-7, with 9 positions matching TRBD1. CDR3 length equals 16 residues. Germline trimming cut 1 base from V and 3 bases from J; bases unmatched to any gene: 7. Germline V lookup: CDR1 MNHEY, CDR2 SMNVEV (reference sequence). The CDR3 nucleotides are TGTGCCAGCAGTTTATACGGGACAGGGTCCTTCTACGAGCAGTACTTC. Its protein is CASSLYGTGSFYEQYF.